This TCR beta chain comes out of a study of blood T cell repertoires in COVID-19. Germline V gives CDR1 SGHAT, CDR2 FQNNGV. Trimming left V 1 base short and J 4 bases short, with 15 bases between. The CDR3 covers 16 residues. Libraries were prepared by immunoSEQ multiplex PCR; TCRdb keeps only in-frame clonotypes and omits some of them. This sample has 150,000 to 200,000 clones, with more than 60% found just once. The material sequenced was peripheral blood. This clonotype originated in a man aged 50 to 60 who had recovered from COVID-19. The rearrangement links TRBV11-2 to TRBJ2-3; TRBD2 might be the D (6 bases). CDR3 amino acids: CASSLVGGSYADTQYF. The CDR3 DNA follows: TGTGCCAGCAGCTTAGTTGGGGGGTCCTACGCAGATACGCAGTATTTT.